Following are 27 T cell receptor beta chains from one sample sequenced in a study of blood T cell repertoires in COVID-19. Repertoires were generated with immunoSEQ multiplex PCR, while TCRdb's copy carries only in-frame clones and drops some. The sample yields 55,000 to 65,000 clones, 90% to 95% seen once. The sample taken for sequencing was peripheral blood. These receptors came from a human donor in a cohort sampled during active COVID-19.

The CDR3: CASSVGKGGSFTEAFF. The CDR3 DNA sequence: TGTGCCAGCAGCGTGGGCAAGGGAGGGTCCTTCACTGAAGCTTTCTTT. This chain links TRBV9 with TRBJ1-1, with D unclear. The V end was cut by 2 bases, the J end by 4 bases, with 18 bases between. This CDR3 is built from 16 residues. CDR1 is SGDLS, CDR2 YYNGEE, per germline.

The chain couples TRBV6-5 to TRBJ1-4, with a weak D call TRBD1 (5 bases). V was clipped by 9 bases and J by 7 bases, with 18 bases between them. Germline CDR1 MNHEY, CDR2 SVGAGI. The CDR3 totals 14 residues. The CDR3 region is CASMRGIAVEKLFF. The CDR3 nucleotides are TGTGCCAGTATGCGGGGGATCGCCGTTGAAAAACTGTTTTTT.

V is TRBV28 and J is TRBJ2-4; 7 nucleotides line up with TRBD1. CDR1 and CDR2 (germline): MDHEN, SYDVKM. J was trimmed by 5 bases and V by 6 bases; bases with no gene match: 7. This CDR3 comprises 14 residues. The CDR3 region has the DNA TGTGCCAGCAGCCGACAGGGTATCCAAAACATTCAGTACTTC. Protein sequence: CASSRQGIQNIQYF.

CDR3 residues: CASSQVPQTGGRETQYF. In DNA form, the CDR3 reads TGTGCCAGCAGCCAAGTTCCTCAGACTGGAGGTCGCGAGACCCAGTACTTC. The V call is TRBV3-1 (or the pseudogene TRBV3-2), the J call TRBJ2-5; TRBD2 might be the D (5 bases). Germline V gene data show CDR1 as LGHDT and CDR2 as YNNKEL (reference sequence). The CDR3 sequence is 17 residues long. Trimming pared 1 base from V and 5 bases from J, leaving 20 bases between.

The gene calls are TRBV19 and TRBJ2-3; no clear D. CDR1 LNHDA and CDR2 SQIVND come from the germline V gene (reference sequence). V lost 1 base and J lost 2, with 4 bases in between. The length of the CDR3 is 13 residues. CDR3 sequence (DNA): TGTGCCAGTAGTATAGCTCTCACAGATACGCAGTATTTT. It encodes CASSIALTDTQYF.

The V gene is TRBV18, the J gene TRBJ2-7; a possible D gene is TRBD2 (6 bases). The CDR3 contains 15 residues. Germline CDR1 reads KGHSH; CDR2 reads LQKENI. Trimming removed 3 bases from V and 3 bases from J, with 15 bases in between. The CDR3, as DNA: TGTGCCAGCTCACCTGCTGCGGGGATCGACTACGAGCAGTACTTC. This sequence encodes CASSPAAGIDYEQYF.

CDR3 loop: CASSLGGSGDSYGYTF. The CDR3 DNA reads as TGTGCCAGCAGCTTGGGGGGAAGTGGGGACTCCTATGGCTACACCTTC. The chain is built from TRBV7-9 and TRBJ1-2, with D tentatively TRBD1 (5 bases). Germline V CDR1 and CDR2: SEHNR, FQNEAQ (reference sequence). The CDR3 totals 16 residues. The V end lost 3 bases, the J end lost 4 bases, and 18 bases lay between the germline ends. Drawing the rest from reference TRBV7-9 and TRBJ1-2, the complete variable domain is DTGVSQNPRHKITKRGQNVTFRCDPISEHNRLYWYRQTLGQGPEFLTYFQNEAQLEKSRLLSDRFSAERPKGSFSTLEIQRTEQGDSAMYLCASSLGGSGDSYGYTFGSGTRLTVV.

In DNA form, the CDR3 reads TGTGCCAGCAGTTTTAGCGGAAAAGAGACCCAGTACTTC. It codes for CASSFSGKETQYF. J is TRBJ2-5 and V is TRBV27; D is possibly TRBD2 (6 bases). With 3 bases removed from V and 3 bases from J, the gap between germline ends came to 8 bases. Germline-derived CDR1 and CDR2 are MNHEY and SMNVEV (reference sequence). The CDR3 is made up of 13 amino acids.

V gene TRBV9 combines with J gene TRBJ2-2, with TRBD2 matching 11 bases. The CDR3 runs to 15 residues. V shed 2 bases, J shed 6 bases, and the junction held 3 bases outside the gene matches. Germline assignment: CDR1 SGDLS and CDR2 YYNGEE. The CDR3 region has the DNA TGTGCCAGCAGCGTGACTAGCGGGAATTCCGGGGAGCTGTTTTTT. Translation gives CASSVTSGNSGELFF.

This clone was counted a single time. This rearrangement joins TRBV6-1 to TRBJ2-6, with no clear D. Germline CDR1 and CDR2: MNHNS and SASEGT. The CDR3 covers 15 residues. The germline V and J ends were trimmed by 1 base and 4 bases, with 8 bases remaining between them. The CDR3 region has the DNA TGTGCCAGCAGTGAAGGGGCAGAAGGGGCCAACGTCCTGACTTTC. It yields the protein CASSEGAEGANVLTF.

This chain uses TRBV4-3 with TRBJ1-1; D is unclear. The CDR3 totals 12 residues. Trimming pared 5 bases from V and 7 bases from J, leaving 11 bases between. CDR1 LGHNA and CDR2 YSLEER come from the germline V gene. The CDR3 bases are TGCGCCAGCAGCTGGACTCTGGGTGAAGCTTTCTTT. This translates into CASSWTLGEAFF.

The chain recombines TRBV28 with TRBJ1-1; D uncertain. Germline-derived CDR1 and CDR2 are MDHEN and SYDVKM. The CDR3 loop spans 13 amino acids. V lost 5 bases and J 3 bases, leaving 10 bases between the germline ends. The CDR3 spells CASSPHGDTEAFF. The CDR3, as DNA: TGTGCCAGCAGTCCCCACGGGGACACTGAAGCTTTCTTT. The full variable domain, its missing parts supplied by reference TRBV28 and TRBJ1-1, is DVKVTQSSRYLVKRTGEKVFLECVQDMDHENMFWYRQDPGLGLRLIYFSYDVKMKEKGDIPEGYSVSREKKERFSLILESASTNQTSMYLCASSPHGDTEAFFGQGTRLTVV.

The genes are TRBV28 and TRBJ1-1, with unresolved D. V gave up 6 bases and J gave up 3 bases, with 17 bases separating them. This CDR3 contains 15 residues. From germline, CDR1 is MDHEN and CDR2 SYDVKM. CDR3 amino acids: CASSPDTDGYTEAFF. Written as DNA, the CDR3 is TGTGCCAGCAGCCCTGATACCGACGGGTACACTGAAGCTTTCTTT.

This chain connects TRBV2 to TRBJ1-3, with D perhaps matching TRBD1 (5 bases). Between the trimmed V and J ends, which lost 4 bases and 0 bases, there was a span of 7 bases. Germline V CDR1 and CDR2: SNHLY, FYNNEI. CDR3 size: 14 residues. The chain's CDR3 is CASSVQVSGNTIYF. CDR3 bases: TGTGCCAGCAGTGTACAGGTCTCTGGAAACACCATATATTTT.

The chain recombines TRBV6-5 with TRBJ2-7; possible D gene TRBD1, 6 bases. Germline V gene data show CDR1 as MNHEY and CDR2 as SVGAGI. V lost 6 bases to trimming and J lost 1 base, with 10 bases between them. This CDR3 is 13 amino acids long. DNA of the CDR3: TGTGCCAGCAGGACAGGTATATCCTACGAGCAGTACTTC. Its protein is CASRTGISYEQYF.

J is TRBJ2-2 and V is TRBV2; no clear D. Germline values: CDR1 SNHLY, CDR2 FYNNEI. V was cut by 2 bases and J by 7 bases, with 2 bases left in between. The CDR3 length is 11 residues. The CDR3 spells CASSEYGELFF. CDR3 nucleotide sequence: TGTGCCAGCAGTGAATACGGGGAGCTGTTTTTT.

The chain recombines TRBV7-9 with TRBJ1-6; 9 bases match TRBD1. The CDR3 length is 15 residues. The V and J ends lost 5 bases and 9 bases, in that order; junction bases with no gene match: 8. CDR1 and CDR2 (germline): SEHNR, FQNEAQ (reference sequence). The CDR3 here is CASSPRQGGSSPLHF. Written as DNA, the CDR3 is TGTGCCAGCAGCCCACGACAGGGGGGGAGTTCACCCCTCCACTTT.

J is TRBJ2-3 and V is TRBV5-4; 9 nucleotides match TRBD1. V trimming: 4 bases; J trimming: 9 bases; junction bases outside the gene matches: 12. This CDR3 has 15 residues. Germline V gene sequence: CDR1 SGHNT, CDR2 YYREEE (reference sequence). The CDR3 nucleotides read TGTGCCAGCAGCGCCCTGGACGTCGGGACAGGGACGCAGTATTTT. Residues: CASSALDVGTGTQYF.

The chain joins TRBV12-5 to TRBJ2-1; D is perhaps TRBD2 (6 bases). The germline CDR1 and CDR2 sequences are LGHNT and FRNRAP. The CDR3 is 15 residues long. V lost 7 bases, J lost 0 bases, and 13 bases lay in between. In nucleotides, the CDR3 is TGTGCTAGTGCCCTCCCCGGGAGCTCCTACAATGAGCAGTTCTTC. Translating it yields CASALPGSSYNEQFF.

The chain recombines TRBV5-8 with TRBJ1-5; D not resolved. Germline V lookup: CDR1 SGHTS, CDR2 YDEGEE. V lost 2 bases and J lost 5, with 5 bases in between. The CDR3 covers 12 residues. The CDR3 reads CASSFKHQPQHF. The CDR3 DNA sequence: TGTGCCAGCAGCTTTAAGCATCAGCCCCAGCATTTT.

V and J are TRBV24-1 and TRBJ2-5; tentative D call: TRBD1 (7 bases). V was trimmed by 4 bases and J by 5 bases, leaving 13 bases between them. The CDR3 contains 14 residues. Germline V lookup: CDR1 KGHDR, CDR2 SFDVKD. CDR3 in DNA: TGTGCCACCAGTGACGGAGGGGGCATGGAGACCCAGTACTTC. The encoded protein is CATSDGGGMETQYF.

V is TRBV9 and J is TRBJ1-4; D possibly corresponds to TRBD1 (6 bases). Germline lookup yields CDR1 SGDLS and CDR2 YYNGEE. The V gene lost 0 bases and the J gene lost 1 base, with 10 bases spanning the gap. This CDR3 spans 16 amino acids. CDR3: CASSVAGGGTNEKLFF. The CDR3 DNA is TGTGCCAGCAGCGTAGCGGGGGGCGGAACTAATGAAAAACTGTTTTTT.

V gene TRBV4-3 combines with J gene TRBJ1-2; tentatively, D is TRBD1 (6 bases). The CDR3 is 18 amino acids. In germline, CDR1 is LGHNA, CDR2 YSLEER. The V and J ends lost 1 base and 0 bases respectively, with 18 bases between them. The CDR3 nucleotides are TGCGCCAGCAGCCAAGGCTTAGGGACAACTAGGGCTAACTATGGCTACACCTTC. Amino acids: CASSQGLGTTRANYGYTF.

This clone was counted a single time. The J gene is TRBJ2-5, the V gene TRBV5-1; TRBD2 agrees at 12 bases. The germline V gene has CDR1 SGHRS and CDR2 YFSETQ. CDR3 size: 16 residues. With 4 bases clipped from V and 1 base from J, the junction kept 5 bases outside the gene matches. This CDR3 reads CASSRRTSGVQETQYF. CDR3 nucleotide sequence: TGCGCCAGCAGCCGACGGACTAGCGGGGTCCAAGAGACCCAGTACTTC.

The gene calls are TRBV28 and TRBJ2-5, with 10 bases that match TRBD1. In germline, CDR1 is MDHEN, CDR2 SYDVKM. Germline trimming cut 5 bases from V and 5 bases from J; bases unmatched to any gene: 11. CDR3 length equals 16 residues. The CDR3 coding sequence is TGTGCCAGCAGTATACTACCGGGACAGGGGTTGGAGACCCAGTACTTC. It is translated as CASSILPGQGLETQYF.

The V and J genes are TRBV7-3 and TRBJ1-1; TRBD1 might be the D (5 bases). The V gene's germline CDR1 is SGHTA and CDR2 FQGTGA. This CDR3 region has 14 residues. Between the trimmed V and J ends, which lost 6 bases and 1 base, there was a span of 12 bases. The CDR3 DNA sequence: TGTGCCAGCAGGCAGGGTTCAGGGAACACTGAAGCTTTCTTT. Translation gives CASRQGSGNTEAFF.

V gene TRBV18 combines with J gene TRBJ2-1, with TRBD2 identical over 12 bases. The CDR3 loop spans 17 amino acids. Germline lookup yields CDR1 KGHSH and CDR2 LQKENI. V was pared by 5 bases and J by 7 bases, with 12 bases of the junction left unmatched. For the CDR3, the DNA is TGTGCCAGCTCAGTCATGACTAGCGGGAGTGTAGGGAATGAGCAGTTCTTC. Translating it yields CASSVMTSGSVGNEQFF. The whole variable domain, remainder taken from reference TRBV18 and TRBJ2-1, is NAGVMQNPRHLVRRRGQEARLRCSPMKGHSHVYWYRQLPEEGLKFMVYLQKENIIDESGMPKERFSAEFPKEGPSILRIQQVVRGDSAAYFCASSVMTSGSVGNEQFFGPGTRLTVL.